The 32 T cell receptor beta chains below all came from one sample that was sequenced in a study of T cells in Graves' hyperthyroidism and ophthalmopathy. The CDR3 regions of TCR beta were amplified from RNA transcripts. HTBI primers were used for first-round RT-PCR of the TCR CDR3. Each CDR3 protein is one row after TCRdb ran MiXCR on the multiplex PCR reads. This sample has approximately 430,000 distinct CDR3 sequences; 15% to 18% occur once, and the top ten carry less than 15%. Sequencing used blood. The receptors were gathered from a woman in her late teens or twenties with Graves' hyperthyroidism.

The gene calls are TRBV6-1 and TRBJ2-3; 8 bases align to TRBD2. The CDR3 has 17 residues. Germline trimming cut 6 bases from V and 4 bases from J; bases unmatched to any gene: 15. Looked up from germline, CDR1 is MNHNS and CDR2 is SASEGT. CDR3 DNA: TGTGCCAGCAGGGGGGGTATAATACCGGGGGGGCCAGATACGCAGTATTTT. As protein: CASRGGIIPGGPDTQYF.

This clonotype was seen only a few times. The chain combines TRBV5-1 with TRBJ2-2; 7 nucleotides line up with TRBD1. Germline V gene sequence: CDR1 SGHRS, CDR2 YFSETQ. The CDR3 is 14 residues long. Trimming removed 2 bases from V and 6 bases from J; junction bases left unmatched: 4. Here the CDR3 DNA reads TGCGCCAGCAGCTTACCAGGGGGACCCGGGGAGCTGTTTTTT. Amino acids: CASSLPGGPGELFF.

CDR3 region: CASSYGGAKNIQYF. In DNA form, the CDR3 reads TGTGCCAGCAGTTATGGTGGAGCCAAAAACATTCAGTACTTC. The rearrangement joins TRBV6-2 or TRBV6-3 to TRBJ2-4, with D unresolved. CDR1 is MNHEY and CDR2 is SVGEGT in the germline V gene. The length of the CDR3 is 14 residues. The V end lost 3 bases, the J end lost 0 bases, and 6 bases lay between the germline ends.

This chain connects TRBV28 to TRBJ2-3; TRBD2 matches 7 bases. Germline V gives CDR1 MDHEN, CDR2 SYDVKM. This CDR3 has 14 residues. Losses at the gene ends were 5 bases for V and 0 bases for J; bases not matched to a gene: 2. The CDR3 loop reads CASSGGLSTDTQYF. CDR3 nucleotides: TGTGCCAGCAGTGGGGGACTAAGCACAGATACGCAGTATTTT.

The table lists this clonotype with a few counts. CDR3 protein: CASSSVDRGNGYTF. CDR3 DNA: TGCGCCAGCAGCAGTGTGGACAGGGGAAATGGCTACACCTTC. The chain has TRBV5-1 and TRBJ1-2; 9 positions agree with TRBD1. The CDR3 totals 14 residues. In germline, CDR1 is SGHRS, CDR2 YFSETQ. V lost 4 bases and J lost 6; bases outside the gene matches: 7.

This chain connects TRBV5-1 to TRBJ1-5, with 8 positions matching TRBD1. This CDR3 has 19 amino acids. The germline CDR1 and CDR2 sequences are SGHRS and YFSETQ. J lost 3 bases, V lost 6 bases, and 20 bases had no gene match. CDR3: CASTPHKVRGQWDNQPQHF. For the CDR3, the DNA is TGCGCCAGCACCCCCCACAAGGTCAGGGGGCAATGGGACAATCAGCCCCAGCATTTT.

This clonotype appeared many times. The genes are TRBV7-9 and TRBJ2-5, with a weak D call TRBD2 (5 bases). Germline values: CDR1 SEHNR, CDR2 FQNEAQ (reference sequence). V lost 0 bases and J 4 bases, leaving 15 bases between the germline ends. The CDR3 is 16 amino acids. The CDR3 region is CASSLALRELRETQYF. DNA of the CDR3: TGTGCCAGCAGCTTAGCTCTACGGGAACTGCGAGAGACCCAGTACTTC.

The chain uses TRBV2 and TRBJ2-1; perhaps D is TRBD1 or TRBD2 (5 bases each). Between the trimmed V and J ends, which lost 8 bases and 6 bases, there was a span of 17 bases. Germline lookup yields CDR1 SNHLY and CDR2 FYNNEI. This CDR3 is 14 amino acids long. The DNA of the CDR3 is TGTGCCAGCGGTCCAGGGACCGGACTCAATGAGCAGTTCTTC. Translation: CASGPGTGLNEQFF.

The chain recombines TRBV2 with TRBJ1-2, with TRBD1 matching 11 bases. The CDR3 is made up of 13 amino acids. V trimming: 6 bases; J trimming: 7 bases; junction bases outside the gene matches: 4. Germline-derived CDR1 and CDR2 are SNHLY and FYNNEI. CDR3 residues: CASRPGQGGGYTF. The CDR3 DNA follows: TGTGCCAGCAGACCGGGACAGGGGGGTGGCTACACCTTC. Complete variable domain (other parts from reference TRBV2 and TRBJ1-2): EPEVTQTPSHQVTQMGQEVILRCVPISNHLYFYWYRQILGQKVEFLVSFYNNEISEKSEIFDDQFSVERPDGSNFTLKIRSTKLEDSAMYFCASRPGQGGGYTFGSGTRLTVV.

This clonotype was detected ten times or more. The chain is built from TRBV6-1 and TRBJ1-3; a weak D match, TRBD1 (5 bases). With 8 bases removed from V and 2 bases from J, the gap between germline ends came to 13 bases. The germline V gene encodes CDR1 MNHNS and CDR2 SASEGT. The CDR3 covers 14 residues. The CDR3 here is CASGQGRAGNTIYF. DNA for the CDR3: TGTGCCAGCGGTCAGGGAAGGGCTGGAAACACCATATATTTT.

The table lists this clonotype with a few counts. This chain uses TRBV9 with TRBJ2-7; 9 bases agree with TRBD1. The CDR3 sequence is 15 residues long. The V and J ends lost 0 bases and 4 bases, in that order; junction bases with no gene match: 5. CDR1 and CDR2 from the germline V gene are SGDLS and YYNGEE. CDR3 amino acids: CASSVAPGQGYEQYF. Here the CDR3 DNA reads TGTGCCAGCAGCGTAGCTCCCGGACAGGGGTACGAGCAGTACTTC. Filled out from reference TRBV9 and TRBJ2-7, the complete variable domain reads DSGVTQTPKHLITATGQRVTLRCSPRSGDLSVYWYQQSLDQGLQFLIQYYNGEERAKGNILERFSAQQFPDLHSELNLSSLELGDSALYFCASSVAPGQGYEQYFGPGTRLTVT.

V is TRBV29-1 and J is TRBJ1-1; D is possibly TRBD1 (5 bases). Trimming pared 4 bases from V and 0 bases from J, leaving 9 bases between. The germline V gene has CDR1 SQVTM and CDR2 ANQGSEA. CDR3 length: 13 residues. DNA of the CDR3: TGCAGCGTTGGGGGGTCCTTGAACACTGAAGCTTTCTTT. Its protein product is CSVGGSLNTEAFF. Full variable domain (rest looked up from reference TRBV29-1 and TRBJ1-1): SAVISQKPSRDICQRGTSLTIQCQVDSQVTMMFWYRQQPGQSLTLIATANQGSEATYESGFVIDKFPISRPNLTFSTLTVSNMSPEDSSIYLCSVGGSLNTEAFFGQGTRLTVV.

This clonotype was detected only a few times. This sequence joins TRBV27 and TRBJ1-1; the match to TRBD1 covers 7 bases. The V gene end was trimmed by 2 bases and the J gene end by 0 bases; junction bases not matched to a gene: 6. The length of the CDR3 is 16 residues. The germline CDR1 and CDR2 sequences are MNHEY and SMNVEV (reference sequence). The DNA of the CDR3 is TGTGCCAGCAGTTTACGGTCGACAGGGATGAACACTGAAGCTTTCTTT. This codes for CASSLRSTGMNTEAFF.

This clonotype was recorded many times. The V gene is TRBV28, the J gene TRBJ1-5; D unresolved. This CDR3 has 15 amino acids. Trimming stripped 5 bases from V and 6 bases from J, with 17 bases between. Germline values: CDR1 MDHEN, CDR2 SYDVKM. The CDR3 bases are TGTGCCAGCAGTGGCCCCGGGCCGTATTCTCAGCCCCAGCATTTT. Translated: CASSGPGPYSQPQHF.

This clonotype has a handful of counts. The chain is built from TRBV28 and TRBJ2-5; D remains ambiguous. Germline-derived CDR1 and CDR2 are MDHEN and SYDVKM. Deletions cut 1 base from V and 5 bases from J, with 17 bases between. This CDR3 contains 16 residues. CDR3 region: CASSLLGGKVRETQYF. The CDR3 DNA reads TGTGCCAGCAGTTTATTGGGCGGAAAAGTCCGGGAGACCCAGTACTTC.

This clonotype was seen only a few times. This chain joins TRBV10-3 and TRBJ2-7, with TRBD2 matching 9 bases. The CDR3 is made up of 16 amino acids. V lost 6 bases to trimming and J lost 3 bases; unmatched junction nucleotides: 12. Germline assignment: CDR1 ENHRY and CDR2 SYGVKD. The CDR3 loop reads CAISPGLAGFIYEQYF. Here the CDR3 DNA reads TGTGCCATCAGCCCGGGACTAGCCGGTTTTATCTACGAGCAGTACTTC.

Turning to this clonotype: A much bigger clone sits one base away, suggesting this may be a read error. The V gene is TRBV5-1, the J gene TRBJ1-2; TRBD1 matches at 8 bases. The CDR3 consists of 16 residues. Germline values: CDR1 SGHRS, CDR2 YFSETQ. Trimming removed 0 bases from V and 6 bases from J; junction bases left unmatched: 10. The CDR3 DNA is TGCGCCAGCAGCTTGGGCCCCAGGGGGCTCCACCATGGCTACACCTTC. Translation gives CASSLGPRGLHHGYTF.

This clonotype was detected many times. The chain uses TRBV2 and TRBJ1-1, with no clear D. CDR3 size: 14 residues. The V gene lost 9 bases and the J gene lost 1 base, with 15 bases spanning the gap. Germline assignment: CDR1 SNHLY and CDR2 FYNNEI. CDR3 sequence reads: CARPKFATNTEAFF. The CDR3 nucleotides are TGTGCCAGACCGAAGTTTGCTACGAACACTGAAGCTTTCTTT.

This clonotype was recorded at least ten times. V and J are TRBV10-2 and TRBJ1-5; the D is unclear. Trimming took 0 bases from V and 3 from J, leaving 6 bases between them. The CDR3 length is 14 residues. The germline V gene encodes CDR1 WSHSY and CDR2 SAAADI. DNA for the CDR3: TGCGCCAGCAGTGAGTCCCGACCCAATCAGCCCCAGCATTTT. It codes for CASSESRPNQPQHF.

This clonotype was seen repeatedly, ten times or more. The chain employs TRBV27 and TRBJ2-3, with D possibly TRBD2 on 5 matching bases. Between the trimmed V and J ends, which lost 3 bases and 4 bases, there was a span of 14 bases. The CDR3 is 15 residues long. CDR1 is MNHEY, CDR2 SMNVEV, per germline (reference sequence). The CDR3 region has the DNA TGTGCCAGCAGTTTCAATGGCGGGTCCGCAGATACGCAGTATTTT. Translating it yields CASSFNGGSADTQYF.

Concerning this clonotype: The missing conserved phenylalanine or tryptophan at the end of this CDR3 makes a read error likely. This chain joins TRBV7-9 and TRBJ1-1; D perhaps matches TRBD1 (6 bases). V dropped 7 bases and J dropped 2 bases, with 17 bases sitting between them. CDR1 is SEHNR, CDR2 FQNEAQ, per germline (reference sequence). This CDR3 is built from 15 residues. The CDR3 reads CASNRQVWENTEAFL. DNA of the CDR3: TGTGCCAGCAACCGACAGGTGTGGGAAAACACTGAAGCTTTCCTT.

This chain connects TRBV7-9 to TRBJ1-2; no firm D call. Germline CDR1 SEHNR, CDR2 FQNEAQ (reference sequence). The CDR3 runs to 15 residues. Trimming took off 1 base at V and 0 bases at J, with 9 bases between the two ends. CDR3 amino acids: CASSLEREPNYGYTF. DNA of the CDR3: TGTGCCAGCAGCTTAGAAAGGGAGCCTAACTATGGCTACACCTTC.

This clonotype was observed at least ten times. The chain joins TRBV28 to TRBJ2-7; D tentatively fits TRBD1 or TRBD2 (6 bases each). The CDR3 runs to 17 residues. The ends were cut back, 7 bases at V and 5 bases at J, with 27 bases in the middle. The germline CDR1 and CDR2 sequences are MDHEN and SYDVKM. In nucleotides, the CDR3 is TGTGCCAGCAACCCCACATTAGGAGGAGGGGGTCCTCACGAGCAGTACTTC. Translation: CASNPTLGGGGPHEQYF.

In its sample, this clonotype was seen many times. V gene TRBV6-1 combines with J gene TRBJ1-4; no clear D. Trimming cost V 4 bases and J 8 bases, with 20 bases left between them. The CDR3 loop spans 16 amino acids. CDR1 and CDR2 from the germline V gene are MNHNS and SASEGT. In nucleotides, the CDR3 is TGTGCCAGCAGTGGACTCCCCAGCGCCGCCGGGGAAAAACTGTTTTTT. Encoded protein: CASSGLPSAAGEKLFF.

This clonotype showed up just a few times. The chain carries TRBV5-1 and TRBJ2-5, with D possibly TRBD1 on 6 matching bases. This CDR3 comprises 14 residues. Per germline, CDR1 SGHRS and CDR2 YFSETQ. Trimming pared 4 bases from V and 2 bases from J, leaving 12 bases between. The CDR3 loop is CASSPTGSQETQYF. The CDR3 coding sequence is TGCGCCAGCAGCCCCACAGGGTCTCAAGAGACCCAGTACTTC.

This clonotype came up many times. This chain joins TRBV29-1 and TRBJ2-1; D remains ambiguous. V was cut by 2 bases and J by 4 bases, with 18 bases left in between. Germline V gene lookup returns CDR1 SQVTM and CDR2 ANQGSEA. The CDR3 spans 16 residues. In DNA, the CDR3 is TGCAGCGTTGAAACACTTATGGGCAGCTATTACAATGAGCAGTTCTTC. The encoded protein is CSVETLMGSYYNEQFF.

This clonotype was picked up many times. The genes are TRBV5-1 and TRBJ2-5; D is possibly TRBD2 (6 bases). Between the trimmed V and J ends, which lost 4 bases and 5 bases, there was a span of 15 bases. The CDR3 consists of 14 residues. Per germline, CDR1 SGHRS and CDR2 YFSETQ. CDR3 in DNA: TGCGCCAGCAGCCCCGGGACTGCGGGGGAGACCCAGTACTTC. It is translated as CASSPGTAGETQYF.

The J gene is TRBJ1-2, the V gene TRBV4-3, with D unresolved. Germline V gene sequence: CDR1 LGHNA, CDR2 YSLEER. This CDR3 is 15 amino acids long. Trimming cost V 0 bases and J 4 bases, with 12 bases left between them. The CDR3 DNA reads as TGCGCCAGCAGCCAAGATTTTGCGGCGAGCTATGGCTACACCTTC. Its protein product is CASSQDFAASYGYTF.

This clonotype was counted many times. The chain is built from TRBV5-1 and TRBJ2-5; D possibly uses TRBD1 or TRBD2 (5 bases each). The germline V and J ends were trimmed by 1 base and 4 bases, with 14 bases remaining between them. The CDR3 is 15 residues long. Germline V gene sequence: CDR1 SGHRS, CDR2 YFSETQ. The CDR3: CASSLMGEMGETQYF. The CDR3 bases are TGCGCCAGCAGCTTGATGGGGGAGATGGGAGAGACCCAGTACTTC.

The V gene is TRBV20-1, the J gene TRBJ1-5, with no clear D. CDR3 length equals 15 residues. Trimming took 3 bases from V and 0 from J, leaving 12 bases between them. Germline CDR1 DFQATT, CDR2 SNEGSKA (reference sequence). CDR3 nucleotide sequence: TGCAGTGCTAGGGCCTCACCTGATAGCAATCAGCCCCAGCATTTT. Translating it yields CSARASPDSNQPQHF.

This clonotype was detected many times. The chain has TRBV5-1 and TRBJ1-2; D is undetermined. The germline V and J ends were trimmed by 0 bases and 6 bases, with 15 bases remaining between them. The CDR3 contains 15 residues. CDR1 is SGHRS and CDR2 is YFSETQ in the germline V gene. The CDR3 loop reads CASSLVTSIPHGYTF. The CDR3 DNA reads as TGCGCCAGCAGCTTGGTAACCTCCATACCCCATGGCTACACCTTC.

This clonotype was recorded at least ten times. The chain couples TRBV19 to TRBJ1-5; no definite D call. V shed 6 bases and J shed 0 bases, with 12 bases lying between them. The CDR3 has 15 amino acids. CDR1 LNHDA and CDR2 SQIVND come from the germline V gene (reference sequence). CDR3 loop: CASRRKTTSNQPQHF. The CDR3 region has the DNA TGTGCCAGTAGAAGGAAGACGACTAGCAATCAGCCCCAGCATTTT. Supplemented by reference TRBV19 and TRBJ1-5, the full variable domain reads DGGITQSPKYLFRKEGQNVTLSCEQNLNHDAMYWYRQDPGQGLRLIYYSQIVNDFQKGDIAEGYSVSREKKESFPLTVTSAQKNPTAFYLCASRRKTTSNQPQHFGDGTRLSIL.